These 15 T cell receptor beta chains were all obtained from the same sample, sequenced in a study of response to subunit inactivated influenza vaccine. MiXCR was run by TCRdb on the RT-PCR reads, yielding one entry per CDR3 protein. The sample comprises approximately 170,000 distinct CDR3 sequences, about an eighth of which are singletons, and about 26% rests with the top ten. The sequencing here drew on CD8+ T cells sorted from PBMCs, taken more than 4 days after vaccination. The receptors originated from a man aged 50 to 59 who received an inactivated influenza vaccine.

This clonotype came up many times. The V and J genes are TRBV7-9 and TRBJ2-7; D uncertain. This CDR3 is built from 13 residues. Trimming took 1 base from V and 3 from J, leaving 7 bases between them. Germline lookup yields CDR1 SEHNR and CDR2 FQNEAQ (reference sequence). CDR3 sequence (DNA): TGTGCCAGCAGCTTAGGGGAAATCTACGAGCAGTACTTC. It encodes CASSLGEIYEQYF.

The gene calls are TRBV18 and TRBJ2-3, with 7 positions matching TRBD2. CDR1 is KGHSH, CDR2 LQKENI, per germline. J was trimmed by 1 base and V by 1 base; bases with no gene match: 2. The CDR3 loop spans 15 amino acids. CDR3 protein: CASSPLREGTDTQYF. CDR3 DNA sequence: TGTGCCAGCTCACCACTTCGGGAGGGCACAGATACGCAGTATTTT.

This clonotype showed up just a few times. The V and J genes are TRBV15 and TRBJ2-7; no firm D call. Trimming stripped 2 bases from V and 0 bases from J, with 11 bases between. The CDR3 spans 15 residues. In germline, CDR1 is LNHNV, CDR2 YYDKDF (reference sequence). The CDR3: CATSRPGLSSYEQYF. The DNA of the CDR3 is TGTGCCACCAGCAGACCCGGGCTGAGCTCCTACGAGCAGTACTTC.

This clonotype appeared many times. This chain joins TRBV5-1 and TRBJ2-7; 8 positions match TRBD1. The V gene's germline CDR1 is SGHRS and CDR2 YFSETQ. The V segment lost 2 bases and the J segment 2 bases; nucleotides outside the gene matches: 9. This CDR3 region has 16 residues. CDR3 sequence reads: CASSFPQGAPTYEQYF. The CDR3 DNA sequence: TGCGCCAGCAGCTTCCCCCAGGGGGCTCCCACCTACGAGCAGTACTTC.

A few counts support this clonotype. V and J are TRBV9 and TRBJ2-7; TRBD2 matches at 7 bases. Germline V CDR1 and CDR2: SGDLS, YYNGEE. Trimming cost V 0 bases and J 4 bases; bases outside gene matches: 7. The CDR3 spans 15 residues. DNA of the CDR3: TGTGCCAGCAGCGTAGCCGGCGGGAGTGGTTACGAGCAGTACTTC. It encodes CASSVAGGSGYEQYF.

This clonotype was seen only a few times. V gene TRBV7-6 combines with J gene TRBJ1-1, with D perhaps TRBD1 (5 bases). Germline loops: CDR1 SGHVS, CDR2 FNYEAQ. The CDR3 spans 15 residues. Trimming took off 4 bases at V and 0 bases at J, with 12 bases between the two ends. Written as DNA, the CDR3 is TGTGCCAGCAGCTCTGGGGCAGCCATGAACACTGAAGCTTTCTTT. Protein: CASSSGAAMNTEAFF.

This chain uses TRBV19 with TRBJ2-7; D is undetermined. The germline gives CDR1 LNHDA, CDR2 SQIVND (reference sequence). V was pared by 2 bases and J by 3 bases, with 11 bases between. There are 14 residues in the CDR3. CDR3 sequence reads: CASSISWGSYEQYF. CDR3 nucleotide sequence: TGTGCCAGTAGTATAAGTTGGGGAAGCTACGAGCAGTACTTC.

The chain joins TRBV12-3 or TRBV12-4 to TRBJ2-7; D unresolved. The CDR3 runs 12 residues. V shed 4 bases and J shed 3 bases, with 7 bases lying between them. The CDR3 sequence: CASSSVSYEQYF. CDR3 nucleotide sequence: TGTGCCAGCAGTTCTGTTAGCTACGAGCAGTACTTC.

The V call is TRBV29-1, the J call TRBJ2-7; 8 positions match TRBD1. Germline CDR1 is SQVTM and CDR2 is ANQGSEA. This CDR3 contains 14 residues. V was pared by 5 bases and J by 3 bases, with 9 bases of the junction left unmatched. The chain's CDR3 is CSVTRTGRGYEQYF. In DNA, the CDR3 is TGCAGCGTTACCCGGACAGGGAGAGGCTACGAGCAGTACTTC.

The chain couples TRBV4-2 to TRBJ1-1, with 10 bases matching TRBD1. Germline V gives CDR1 LGHNA, CDR2 YNFKEQ. The CDR3 totals 16 residues. The trim removed 0 bases at V and 4 bases at J, leaving 5 bases unmatched. CDR3: CASSQDIGTGATEAFF. The DNA for the CDR3 is TGTGCCAGCAGCCAAGACATCGGGACAGGGGCCACTGAAGCTTTCTTT.

This clonotype appeared a few times. V gene TRBV7-9 combines with J gene TRBJ2-7, with 9 bases matching TRBD2. Germline assignment: CDR1 SEHNR and CDR2 FQNEAQ (reference sequence). The CDR3 sequence is 15 residues long. Unmatched junction bases numbered 6, after V lost 3 bases and J lost 3 bases. CDR3 in amino acids: CASSFTAGGYYEQYF. The CDR3 DNA reads TGTGCCAGCAGCTTCACAGCGGGAGGATACTACGAGCAGTACTTC.

This clonotype was seen many times. The chain has TRBV11-2 and TRBJ2-5; D is unresolved. CDR3 length equals 11 residues. V was cut by 1 base and J by 5 bases, with 2 bases left in between. The germline gives CDR1 SGHAT, CDR2 FQNNGV. In nucleotides, the CDR3 is TGTGCCAGCAGCTTAGTGGAGACCCAGTACTTC. Its protein product is CASSLVETQYF.

The chain uses TRBV28 and TRBJ2-1, with TRBD1 as a possible D gene (6 bases). V lost 6 bases, J lost 7 bases, and 22 bases lay in between. Per germline, CDR1 MDHEN and CDR2 SYDVKM. This CDR3 has 16 residues. The DNA of the CDR3 is TGTGCCAGCAGCCCGGACAGCGGCGGTGTGCGGAATGAGCAGTTCTTC. Translating it yields CASSPDSGGVRNEQFF.

This clonotype was found a few times. The chain is built from TRBV28 and TRBJ2-5, with D perhaps matching TRBD1 (6 bases). The CDR3 is 14 amino acids. Trimming shortened V by 6 bases and J by 1 base, and 12 bases separated the two germline ends. CDR1 is MDHEN and CDR2 is SYDVKM in the germline V gene. In DNA form, the CDR3 reads TGTGCCAGCAGAGGACAGCTACTCCAAGAGACCCAGTACTTC. Protein product: CASRGQLLQETQYF.

This clonotype was counted once. The chain uses TRBV7-2 and TRBJ2-3; D may be TRBD1 (6 bases). With 1 base removed from V and 0 bases from J, the gap between germline ends came to 8 bases. The germline CDR1 and CDR2 sequences are SGHTA and FQGNSA. The CDR3 is 15 amino acids. The DNA for the CDR3 is TGTGCCAGCAGCTTAGGTGACAGGAGCACAGATACGCAGTATTTT. Its protein is CASSLGDRSTDTQYF.